The T cell receptor (beta chain) under discussion was sequenced for a study of PD-L1 blockade in urothelial cancer. At the level of the study: Enrolled patients had been treated previously with 0 to 3 chemotherapy regimens. The analyses of blood took place 3 weeks (second dose) and 6 weeks after treatment start.

J lost 2 bases, V lost 5 bases, and 7 bases had no gene match. Per germline, CDR1 SGHTA and CDR2 FQGNSA. CDR3 length: 18 amino acids. Time point defined: pretreatment peripheral blood. In each PCR, synthetic TCR analog templates were spiked in. Clones were sequenced by immunoSEQ multiplex PCR, and TCRdb holds only the in-frame ones, with some missing. The top ten clones hold 20% to 25% of a sample with 40,000 to 55,000 clones, roughly 84% of them seen once. J is TRBJ2-2 and V is TRBV7-2, with TRBD2 matching over 14 bases. The sample here was PBMCs, taken around atezolizumab (anti-PD-L1) treatment. The origin of this receptor is a donor older than 35 with urothelial cancer. The CDR3 DNA is TGTGCCAGCAGCACCCAGACTAGCGGGAGGGAAAACACCGGGGAGCTGTTTTTT. Its translation: CASSTQTSGRENTGELFF.